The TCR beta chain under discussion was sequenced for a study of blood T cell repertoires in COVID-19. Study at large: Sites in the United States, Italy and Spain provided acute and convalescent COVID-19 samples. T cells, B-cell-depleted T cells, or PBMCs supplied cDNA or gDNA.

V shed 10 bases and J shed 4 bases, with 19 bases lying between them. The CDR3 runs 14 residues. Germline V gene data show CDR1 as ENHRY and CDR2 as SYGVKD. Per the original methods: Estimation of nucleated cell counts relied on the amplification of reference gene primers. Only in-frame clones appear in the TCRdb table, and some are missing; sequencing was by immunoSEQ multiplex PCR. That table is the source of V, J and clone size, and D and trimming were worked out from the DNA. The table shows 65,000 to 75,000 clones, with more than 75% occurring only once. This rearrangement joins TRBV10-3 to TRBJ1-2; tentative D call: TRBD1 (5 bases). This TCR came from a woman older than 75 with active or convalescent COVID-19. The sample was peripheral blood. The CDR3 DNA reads TGTGCCACCGAACCCTCTGTCCAGGGCTATGGCTACACCTTC. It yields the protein CATEPSVQGYGYTF.